What follows are 13 T cell receptor beta chains derived from one specimen sequenced in a study of T cell responses to AZD1222 COVID-19 vaccine. Profiled with immunoSEQ multiplex PCR; TCRdb holds only in-frame clones, not every one. The sample shows 140,000 to 150,000 clones, approximately 89% of them seen only once. The sample here was peripheral blood, taken on day 0 of AZD1222 vaccination. The receptors derive from an adult in good health.

The chain links TRBV7-9 to TRBJ1-1; a weak D match, TRBD1 (6 bases). The V and J ends lost 4 bases and 0 bases respectively, with 6 bases between them. Germline-derived CDR1 and CDR2 are SEHNR and FQNEAQ (reference sequence). This CDR3 is 13 amino acids long. CDR3: CASSYRVNTEAFF. The CDR3, as DNA: TGTGCCAGCAGCTACAGGGTGAACACTGAAGCTTTCTTT.

The chain joins TRBV7-3 to TRBJ2-3, with 9 bases fitting TRBD2. Germline V gives CDR1 SGHTA, CDR2 FQGTGA. J gave up 6 bases and V 0 bases, and 10 bases lay outside the gene matches. This CDR3 has 17 amino acids. CDR3 bases: TGTGCCAGCAGCTTAACGGGAGGATTAGCGGGGGTCGATACGCAGTATTTT. Protein: CASSLTGGLAGVDTQYF.

This chain connects TRBV7-3 to TRBJ1-2; possible D gene TRBD1, 6 bases. This CDR3 spans 14 amino acids. Trimming stripped 4 bases from V and 8 bases from J, with 17 bases between. CDR1 and CDR2 (germline): SGHTA, FQGTGA. CDR3 bases: TGTGCCAGCAGCTCGCACCCTAATACAGGGGGCTACACCTTC. It specifies CASSSHPNTGGYTF.

The V and J genes are TRBV28 and TRBJ1-2; D is unresolved. Germline V gene sequence: CDR1 MDHEN, CDR2 SYDVKM. This CDR3 region has 13 residues. V lost 6 bases and J lost 8, with 16 bases in between. The CDR3 loop reads CASRTAPQGGYTF. The CDR3 nucleotides read TGTGCCAGCAGGACCGCCCCCCAAGGAGGCTACACCTTC.

CDR3 residues: CAWSRWGGGYEQYF. In DNA, the CDR3 is TGTGCCTGGAGTCGTTGGGGCGGGGGCTACGAGCAGTACTTC. This rearrangement joins TRBV30 to TRBJ2-7; TRBD2 agrees at 7 bases. The CDR3 runs 14 residues. The junction had 7 bases not matched to a gene; V was cut back by 2 bases and J by 3 bases. The germline gives CDR1 GTSNPN, CDR2 SVGIG (reference sequence).

This rearrangement joins TRBV12-5 to TRBJ2-1; 8 bases agree with TRBD1. Germline loops: CDR1 LGHNT, CDR2 FRNRAP. V shed 6 bases, J shed 10 bases, and the junction held 8 bases outside the gene matches. The CDR3 is 13 amino acids. The CDR3 coding sequence is TGTGCTAGTGGGTCGGACAGGGCCTACGAGCAGTTCTTC. Residues: CASGSDRAYEQFF.

The CDR3 region is CASSPNRVISGNTIYF. Here the CDR3 DNA reads TGTGCCAGCTCCCCGAACAGGGTCATCTCTGGAAACACCATATATTTT. V gene TRBV18 combines with J gene TRBJ1-3; possible D gene TRBD1, 6 bases. This CDR3 region has 16 residues. Germline V gene lookup returns CDR1 KGHSH and CDR2 LQKENI. Trimming cost V 6 bases and J 0 bases, with 15 bases left between them. Variable domain in full (rest from reference TRBV18 and TRBJ1-3): NAGVMQNPRHLVRRRGQEARLRCSPMKGHSHVYWYRQLPEEGLKFMVYLQKENIIDESGMPKERFSAEFPKEGPSILRIQQVVRGDSAAYFCASSPNRVISGNTIYFGEGSWLTVV.

V and J are TRBV3-1 (or the pseudogene TRBV3-2) and TRBJ2-1; no clear D gene. Germline V gives CDR1 LGHDT, CDR2 YNNKEL (reference sequence). The V gene lost 1 base and the J gene lost 6 bases, with 4 bases spanning the gap. The CDR3 loop spans 12 amino acids. CDR3 DNA: TGTGCCAGCAGCCAAGGTTTCAATGAGCAGTTCTTC. Amino acid sequence: CASSQGFNEQFF.

The CDR3 sequence is CASSAHLGAAGNTIYF. DNA for the CDR3: TGTGCCAGCAGCGCCCATCTAGGGGCTGCTGGAAACACCATATATTTT. The V gene is TRBV9, the J gene TRBJ1-3, with D maybe TRBD1 (5 bases). V was pared by 3 bases and J by 2 bases, with 15 bases between. CDR1 is SGDLS and CDR2 is YYNGEE in the germline V gene. This CDR3 comprises 16 residues.

V is TRBV5-4 and J is TRBJ1-2, with D perhaps TRBD1 (6 bases). The V and J ends lost 2 bases and 4 bases respectively, with 9 bases between them. This CDR3 comprises 13 residues. Germline CDR1 is SGHNT and CDR2 is YYREEE (reference sequence). CDR3: CASSFGGSYGYTF. The CDR3 DNA reads TGTGCCAGCAGCTTTGGGGGCTCCTATGGCTACACCTTC.

The rearrangement uses TRBV10-3 and TRBJ1-5; 8 bases line up with TRBD1. From germline, CDR1 is ENHRY and CDR2 SYGVKD. CDR3 length: 14 amino acids. V lost 6 bases, J lost 4 bases, and 5 bases stayed unmatched. CDR3 coding DNA: TGTGCCATCAGAACGACAGGGGAGAATCAGCCCCAGCATTTT. This codes for CAIRTTGENQPQHF.

The J gene is TRBJ1-4, the V gene TRBV29-1, with TRBD1 matching over 10 bases. CDR1 and CDR2 from the germline V gene are SQVTM and ANQGSEA. J was trimmed by 10 bases and V by 3 bases; bases with no gene match: 5. CDR3 length: 13 amino acids. CDR3 nucleotides: TGCAGCGTTGAGGGGACAGGGGTAGCAAAACTGTTTTTT. Its translation: CSVEGTGVAKLFF. The entire variable domain, with the rest obtained from reference TRBV29-1 and TRBJ1-4, is as follows: SAVISQKPSRDICQRGTSLTIQCQVDSQVTMMFWYRQQPGQSLTLIATANQGSEATYESGFVIDKFPISRPNLTFSTLTVSNMSPEDSSIYLCSVEGTGVAKLFFGSGTQLSVL.

The V and J genes are TRBV14 and TRBJ2-4; possible D gene TRBD2, 6 bases. This CDR3 region has 16 residues. Germline CDR1 and CDR2: SGHDN and FVKESK. Deletions cut 0 bases from V and 1 base from J, with 10 bases between. This chain's CDR3 is CASSQEAGRAKNIQYF. The CDR3 DNA reads as TGTGCCAGCAGCCAAGAGGCAGGGAGGGCCAAAAACATTCAGTACTTC.